The clone carrying this T cell receptor (beta chain) was detected only a few times. Its antigen is not known. A multiplex PCR was run with 60 Vbeta primers and 13 Jbeta primers. Assay used: immunoSEQ multiplex PCR; TCRdb lists only in-frame clones, some missing. Counted here are 200,000 to 250,000 clones, about four fifths occurring once; the ten biggest clones make up around 5%. The sample belongs to a study of cytomegalovirus exposure and HLA in healthy donors. Study-wide results and caveats: Differences between HLA loci emerged in a later analysis of TCR association rates, with DRB1 most and HLA-C fewest. Later analysis associated a missense DCLRE1C variant with TCR beta V- and J-gene trimming.

Germline-derived CDR1 and CDR2 are GTSNPN and SVGIG (reference sequence). This CDR3 has 16 amino acids. V shed 3 bases and J 1 base; nucleotides not matched to a gene: 3. The donors were healthy bone marrow donors. The V and J genes are TRBV30 and TRBJ2-2, with 12 bases that match TRBD2. Sequenced input: PBMCs. This clonotype was obtained from a woman aged 40 to 55 in good health and CMV-seropositive. DNA of the CDR3: TGTGCCTGGAGCCCTAGCGGGAGGGGGAACACCGGGGAGCTGTTTTTT. Its protein product is CAWSPSGRGNTGELFF.